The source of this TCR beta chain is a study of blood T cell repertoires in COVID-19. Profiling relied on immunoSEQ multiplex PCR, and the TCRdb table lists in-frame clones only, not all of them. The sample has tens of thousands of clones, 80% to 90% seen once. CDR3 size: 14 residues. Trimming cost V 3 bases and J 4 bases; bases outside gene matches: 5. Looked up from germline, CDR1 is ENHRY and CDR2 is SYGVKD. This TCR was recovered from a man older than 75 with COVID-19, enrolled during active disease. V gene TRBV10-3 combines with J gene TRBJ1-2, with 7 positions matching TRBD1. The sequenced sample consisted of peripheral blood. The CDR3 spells CAISEGTVSYGYTF. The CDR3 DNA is TGTGCCATCAGTGAAGGGACAGTTTCCTATGGCTACACCTTC.